These 18 T cell receptor beta chains came from one sample sequenced in a study of blood T cells in healthy people across ages. Next came a second PCR, run for roughly 6 to 11 cycles, which used a sample-barcoded 5' primer along with a J-beta primer mix. TCRdb reprocessed the 5' RACE reads with MiXCR, giving one entry per CDR3 protein. Of roughly 2 million distinct CDR3 sequences listed, about 49% are singletons. The sequencing input was blood. The receptor set was obtained from a woman in her thirties or forties in good health.

This chain joins TRBV20-1 and TRBJ2-4, with D unclear. This CDR3 contains 14 residues. The V gene's germline CDR1 is DFQATT and CDR2 SNEGSKA (reference sequence). Trimming shortened V by 8 bases and J by 2 bases, and 16 bases separated the two germline ends. This CDR3 reads CSLRGRSSKNIQYF. As DNA, the CDR3 is TGCAGTCTAAGAGGCAGGTCGTCCAAAAACATTCAGTACTTC.

This rearrangement joins TRBV7-2 to TRBJ1-6; D may be TRBD1 (5 bases). Trimming removed 5 bases from V and 13 bases from J, with 15 bases in between. Germline values: CDR1 SGHTA, CDR2 FQGNSA. The CDR3 covers 13 residues. In nucleotides, the CDR3 is TGTGCCAGCAGCGTAGGGACGCTCTCGCCCCTCCACTTT. Its translation: CASSVGTLSPLHF. The full variable domain, completed using reference TRBV7-2 and TRBJ1-6, is GAGVSQSPSNKVTEKGKDVELRCDPISGHTALYWYRQSLGQGLEFLIYFQGNSAPDKSGLPSDRFSAERTGGSVSTLTIQRTQQEDSAVYLCASSVGTLSPLHFGNGTRLTVT.

The rearrangement uses TRBV7-9 and TRBJ1-2, with D possibly TRBD1 on 5 matching bases. The germline gives CDR1 SEHNR, CDR2 FQNEAQ (reference sequence). CDR3 length: 14 amino acids. V was pared by 5 bases and J by 4 bases, with 14 bases between. CDR3 region: CASSTTVNPYGYTF. CDR3 nucleotide sequence: TGTGCCAGCAGCACGACAGTTAACCCCTATGGCTACACCTTC.

Only a few counts were recorded for this clonotype. In nucleotides, the CDR3 is TGTGCCAGCGCTACACTTGCCCACCTAGCGGGGAATAACAATGAGCAGTTCTTC. Translating gives CASATLAHLAGNNNEQFF. This chain uses TRBV12-3 or TRBV12-4 with TRBJ2-1; 9 nucleotides agree with TRBD2. The V and J ends lost 8 bases and 5 bases, in that order; junction bases with no gene match: 19. The CDR3 sequence is 18 residues long.

V gene TRBV6-1 combines with J gene TRBJ1-5, with D possibly matching TRBD1 (5 bases). Germline V gives CDR1 MNHNS, CDR2 SASEGT. The V end lost 8 bases, the J end lost 6 bases, and 17 bases lay between the germline ends. The CDR3 consists of 14 residues. CDR3 sequence (DNA): TGTGCCAGCGAGGCCGGGACCGGGGGTCAGCCCCAGCATTTT. As protein: CASEAGTGGQPQHF.

This clonotype was seen only once. The chain links TRBV2 to TRBJ2-6; 9 positions match TRBD2. The V segment lost 2 bases and the J segment 0 bases; nucleotides outside the gene matches: 2. The CDR3 is 17 amino acids. In germline, CDR1 is SNHLY, CDR2 FYNNEI. The CDR3 coding sequence is TGTGCCAGCAGTGAACTAGCGGGGTACTCTGGGGCCAACGTCCTGACTTTC. This gives the protein CASSELAGYSGANVLTF.

The V call is TRBV9, the J call TRBJ1-2; the match to TRBD1 covers 9 bases. This CDR3 is built from 18 residues. CDR1 and CDR2 from the germline V gene are SGDLS and YYNGEE. Trimming took 0 bases from V and 2 from J; bases not matched to a gene: 11. CDR3 sequence reads: CASSVGIGQGNGNYGYTF. CDR3 coding DNA: TGTGCCAGCAGCGTAGGAATCGGACAGGGGAATGGGAACTATGGCTACACCTTC. The full variable domain, its missing parts supplied by reference TRBV9 and TRBJ1-2, is DSGVTQTPKHLITATGQRVTLRCSPRSGDLSVYWYQQSLDQGLQFLIQYYNGEERAKGNILERFSAQQFPDLHSELNLSSLELGDSALYFCASSVGIGQGNGNYGYTFGSGTRLTVV.

CDR3 in amino acids: CASSLPGAGSGDTQYF. The CDR3 nucleotides are TGTGCCAGCAGCTTACCAGGTGCTGGGAGCGGGGATACGCAGTATTTT. This sequence joins TRBV13 and TRBJ2-3; a weak D match, TRBD2 (6 bases). CDR1 and CDR2 from the germline V gene are PRHDT and FYEKMQ (reference sequence). V lost 2 bases, J lost 6 bases, and 18 bases lay in between. The CDR3 is 16 residues long.

CDR3 protein: CASSPTGHETQYF. For the CDR3, the DNA is TGTGCCAGCAGCCCCACAGGGCACGAGACCCAGTACTTC. The V gene is TRBV13, the J gene TRBJ2-5; D may be TRBD1 (6 bases). Trimming took off 5 bases at V and 5 bases at J, with 12 bases between the two ends. The germline CDR1 and CDR2 sequences are PRHDT and FYEKMQ (reference sequence). This CDR3 is built from 13 residues.

This clonotype appeared many times. One end of the junction does not line up with germline, which may come from a read error. V usage is TRBV27 and J usage is TRBJ2-5, with D possibly matching TRBD2 (6 bases). Germline CDR1 and CDR2: MNHEY and SMNVEV (reference sequence). The length of the CDR3 is 14 residues. CDR3 in amino acids: CASSPLATQETQYF. The CDR3 DNA sequence: TGCGCCAGCAGCCCCCTAGCGACCCAAGAGACCCAGTACTTC.

CDR3 sequence: CASSESGQETQYF. For the CDR3, the DNA is TGTGCCAGCAGTGAATCCGGTCAAGAGACCCAGTACTTC. The chain employs TRBV2 and TRBJ2-5; D uncertain. Germline V CDR1 and CDR2: SNHLY, FYNNEI. V was cut by 2 bases and J by 2 bases, with 6 bases left in between. CDR3 length equals 13 residues.

The rearrangement joins TRBV20-1 to TRBJ2-7, with D perhaps matching TRBD1 (5 bases). Deletions cut 6 bases from V and 2 bases from J, with 17 bases between. CDR3 length: 14 residues. In germline, CDR1 is DFQATT, CDR2 SNEGSKA (reference sequence). The CDR3 DNA is TGCAGTGCCAGACAGCCCCCCTCTACCTACGAGCAGTACTTC. This translates into CSARQPPSTYEQYF.

The chain has TRBV2 and TRBJ2-5; 8 nucleotides agree with TRBD1. Germline loops: CDR1 SNHLY, CDR2 FYNNEI. CDR3 length: 13 residues. Germline trimming cut 7 bases from V and 6 bases from J; bases unmatched to any gene: 7. Here the CDR3 reads CASTQGATKTQYF. In DNA, the CDR3 is TGTGCCAGCACTCAGGGGGCGACTAAGACCCAGTACTTC.

This clonotype was detected a few times. V and J are TRBV6-5 and TRBJ2-3; no definite D call. Germline V gives CDR1 MNHEY, CDR2 SVGAGI. The CDR3 extends over 15 amino acids. V lost 4 bases, J lost 4 bases, and 15 bases lay in between. This chain's CDR3 is CASSSGSVSPDTQYF. DNA of the CDR3: TGTGCCAGCAGTTCCGGGTCGGTTTCTCCAGATACGCAGTATTTT.

This clonotype was observed once. The gene calls are TRBV20-1 and TRBJ1-1; 7 bases match TRBD1. Germline lookup yields CDR1 DFQATT and CDR2 SNEGSKA (reference sequence). The CDR3 has 13 residues. V shed 4 bases, J shed 1 base, and the junction held 3 bases outside the gene matches. CDR3 coding DNA: TGCAGTGCTATCAGGGACAGGAACACTGAAGCTTTCTTT. Translated: CSAIRDRNTEAFF.

The rearrangement uses TRBV2 and TRBJ2-4; tentatively, D is TRBD1 (5 bases). The CDR3 has 11 amino acids. CDR1 is SNHLY, CDR2 FYNNEI, per germline. Deletions cut 7 bases from V and 9 bases from J, with 10 bases between. The CDR3 sequence is CASNRGFIQYF. The CDR3 region has the DNA TGTGCCAGCAATAGGGGATTCATTCAGTACTTC.

In the case of this clonotype: An end of the junction differs from the germline gene, which may be a read error. The chain employs TRBV20-1 and TRBJ1-2; the match to TRBD1 covers 7 bases. There are 13 residues in the CDR3. Germline CDR1 and CDR2: DFQATT and SNEGSKA (reference sequence). CDR3: CGASGQEGNGYTF. CDR3 coding DNA: TGCGGTGCTAGCGGACAGGAGGGCAATGGCTACACCTTC.

The gene calls are TRBV7-2 and TRBJ2-7; 7 bases align to TRBD2. Trimming cost V 5 bases and J 2 bases; bases outside gene matches: 9. Germline-derived CDR1 and CDR2 are SGHTA and FQGNSA. The CDR3 contains 15 residues. DNA of the CDR3: TGTGCCAGCAGCCGGCCTAGCGGCGTAACCTACGAGCAGTACTTC. It translates to CASSRPSGVTYEQYF.